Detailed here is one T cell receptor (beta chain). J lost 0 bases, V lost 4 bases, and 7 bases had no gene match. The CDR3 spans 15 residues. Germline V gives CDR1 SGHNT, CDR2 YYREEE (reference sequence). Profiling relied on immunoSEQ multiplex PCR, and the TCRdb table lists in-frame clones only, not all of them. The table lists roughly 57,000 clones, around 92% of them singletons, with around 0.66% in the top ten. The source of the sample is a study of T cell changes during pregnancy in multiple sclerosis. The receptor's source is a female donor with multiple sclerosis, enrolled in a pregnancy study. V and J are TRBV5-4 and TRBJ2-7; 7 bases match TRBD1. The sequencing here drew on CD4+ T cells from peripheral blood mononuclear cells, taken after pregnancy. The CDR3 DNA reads TGTGCCAGCAGCACAAAGACAGGGCGCTCCTACGAGCAGTACTTC. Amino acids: CASSTKTGRSYEQYF.